A selection of T cell receptor beta chains follows, all from one sample in a study of cytomegalovirus exposure and HLA in healthy donors. Measured with immunoSEQ multiplex PCR; TCRdb has only the in-frame clones, and not every one. The data contain some 140,000 clones, 70% to 80% of them singletons. Sample: PBMCs. The source of these receptors is a man aged 50-59 years in good health and CMV-seronegative. Each CDR3 is given with its conserved first and last residue. Each record gives: J gene, D gene, V gene, clone size, CDR3 protein, CDR3 DNA. A D gene is named only where the DNA matches it firmly. The size entry is marked missing in some rows and otherwise reads once, few, many or a size class.

>TRBJ1-1|.|TRBV19|.
CASSRPGGVTEAFF
TGTGCCAGTAGTCGGCCGGGGGGGGTCACTGAAGCTTTCTTT
>TRBJ2-1|.|TRBV2|.
CASSEDHEWEQFF
TGTGCCAGCAGTGAAGACCATGAGTGGGAGCAGTTCTTC
>TRBJ2-7|TRBD1|TRBV19|.
CASMAQGEYEQYF
TGTGCCAGTATGGCACAGGGGGAATACGAGCAGTACTTC
>TRBJ2-7|TRBD1|TRBV29-1|once
CSVRKGTGVFEQYF
TGCAGCGTTAGGAAAGGGACAGGGGTCTTCGAGCAGTACTTC
>TRBJ2-2|.|TRBV19|.
CASSLGPRTTGELFF
TGTGCCAGTAGTCTAGGGCCCAGAACGACCGGGGAGCTGTTTTTT
>TRBJ1-1|.|TRBV5-1|once
CASSPGSSGGRDGAFF
TGCGCCAGCAGCCCTGGGTCCAGCGGGGGACGAGACGGGGCTTTCTTT
>TRBJ2-1|.|TRBV21-1|.
CASSKSSDAYNEQFF
TGTGCCAGCAGCAAATCTAGCGACGCCTACAATGAGCAGTTCTTC
>TRBJ1-1|.|TRBV25-1|few
CASRDTLVAFF
TGTGCCAGCAGGGACACCTTAGTGGCTTTCTTT
>TRBJ2-7|.|TRBV11-2|once
CASSLQQGDFYEQYF
TGTGCCAGCAGCTTACAACAGGGAGACTTCTACGAGCAGTACTTC
>TRBJ1-2|.|TRBV29-1|.
CSVMTTIYGYTF
TGCAGCGTTATGACAACGATCTATGGCTACACCTTC